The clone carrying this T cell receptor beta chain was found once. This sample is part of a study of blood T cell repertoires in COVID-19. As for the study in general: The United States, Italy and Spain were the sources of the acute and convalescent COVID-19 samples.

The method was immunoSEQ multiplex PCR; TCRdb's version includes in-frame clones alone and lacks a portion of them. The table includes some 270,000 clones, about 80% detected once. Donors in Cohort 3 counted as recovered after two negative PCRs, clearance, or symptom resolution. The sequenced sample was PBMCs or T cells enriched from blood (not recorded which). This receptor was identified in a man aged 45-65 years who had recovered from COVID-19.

CDR3 nucleotide sequence: TGTGCCAGCAGTCGACAGGGGGCCGGTAATTCACCCCTCCACTTT. Protein product: CASSRQGAGNSPLHF. The chain recombines TRBV6-2 or TRBV6-3 with TRBJ1-6, with 10 bases aligning to TRBD1. Unmatched junction bases numbered 4, after V lost 5 bases and J lost 6 bases. The CDR3 extends over 15 amino acids. Germline-derived CDR1 and CDR2 are MNHEY and SVGEGT.